This TCR beta chain originates from a study of identical twins. The CDR3 is 12 residues long. Trimming stripped 6 bases from V and 3 bases from J, with 12 bases between. Germline CDR1 reads DFQATT; CDR2 reads SNEGSKA (reference sequence). This clonotype was observed a handful of times. Via MiXCR, TCRdb re-called the 5' RACE reads, giving one row per CDR3 protein. Among approximately 500,000 distinct CDR3 sequences listed, 20% to 30% were seen once. This sample was shared with a second study, whose subject was T cells expressing NK-cell markers.

This TCR was recovered from a young woman in good health. The material sequenced was CD4+ T cells sorted from blood. The gene calls are TRBV20-1 and TRBJ2-7; no reliable D call. In nucleotides, the CDR3 is TGCAGTGCCACAACCTCAAACTACGAGCAGTACTTC. Its protein product is CSATTSNYEQYF.